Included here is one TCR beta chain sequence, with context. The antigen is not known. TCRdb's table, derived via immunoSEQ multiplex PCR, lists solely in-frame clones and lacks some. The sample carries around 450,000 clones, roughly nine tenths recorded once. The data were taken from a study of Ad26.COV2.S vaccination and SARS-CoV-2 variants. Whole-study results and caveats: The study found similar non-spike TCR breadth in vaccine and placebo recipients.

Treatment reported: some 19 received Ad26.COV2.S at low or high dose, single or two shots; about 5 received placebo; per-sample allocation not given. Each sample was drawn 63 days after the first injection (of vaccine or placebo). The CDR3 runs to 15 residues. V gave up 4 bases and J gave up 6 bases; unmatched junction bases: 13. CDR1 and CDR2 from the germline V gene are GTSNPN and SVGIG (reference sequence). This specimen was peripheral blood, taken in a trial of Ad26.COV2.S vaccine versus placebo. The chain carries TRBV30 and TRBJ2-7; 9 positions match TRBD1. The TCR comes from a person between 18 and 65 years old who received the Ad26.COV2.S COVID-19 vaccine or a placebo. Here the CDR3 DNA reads TGTGCCTGGAAAAGGATCGGGGGACAGGGTGTCGAGCAGTACTTC. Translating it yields CAWKRIGGQGVEQYF.